What follows are 28 T cell receptor beta chains derived from one specimen sequenced in a study of T-cell reconstitution after alpha-beta-depleted transplantation in children. Preparing the TCRbeta library involved the use of unique molecular identifiers. TCRdb processed the PCR reads anew with MiXCR; each CDR3 protein has one entry. The sample has more than 200,000 distinct CDR3 sequences, roughly a quarter seen once. The sequences come from PBMCs, mostly from graft donor cells, collected 360 days after TCRalphabeta/CD19-depleted stem cell transplant. The source is a female patient younger than 10 who had a stem cell transplant for congenital amegakaryocytic thrombocytopenia, so the T cells may come from the graft donor.

The V call is TRBV5-1, the J call TRBJ2-5; 9 nucleotides agree with TRBD1. The germline V gene has CDR1 SGHRS and CDR2 YFSETQ. V was clipped by 4 bases and J by 5 bases; unmatched bases: 12. This CDR3 region has 16 residues. Written as DNA, the CDR3 is TGCGCCAGCAGCGCCACAGGACAGGGGCCAAGGGAGACCCAGTACTTC. This sequence encodes CASSATGQGPRETQYF.

V and J are TRBV28 and TRBJ1-5; TRBD1 aligns across 9 bases. The CDR3 covers 17 residues. Germline lookup yields CDR1 MDHEN and CDR2 SYDVKM. The V and J ends lost 6 bases and 2 bases, in that order; junction bases with no gene match: 11. CDR3 protein: CASRGDREFLGNQPQHF. The CDR3 DNA follows: TGTGCCAGCAGAGGGGACAGGGAGTTCCTTGGCAATCAGCCCCAGCATTTT. The variable domain in full, with the rest retrieved from reference TRBV28 and TRBJ1-5, is DVKVTQSSRYLVKRTGEKVFLECVQDMDHENMFWYRQDPGLGLRLIYFSYDVKMKEKGDIPEGYSVSREKKERFSLILESASTNQTSMYLCASRGDREFLGNQPQHFGDGTRLSIL.

The chain joins TRBV12-3 or TRBV12-4 to TRBJ2-7, with 8 bases identical to TRBD1. Unmatched junction bases numbered 12, after V lost 11 bases and J lost 3 bases. The CDR3 runs to 14 residues. The CDR3 nucleotides are TGTGCCCGCTTCCCGGACAGGGACCTCTACGAGCAGTACTTC. Amino acid sequence: CARFPDRDLYEQYF.

The rearrangement uses TRBV4-1 and TRBJ1-1, with D perhaps TRBD1 (5 bases). This CDR3 contains 14 residues. Germline CDR1 and CDR2: MGHRA and YSYEKL. Between the trimmed V and J ends, which lost 4 bases and 1 base, there was a span of 10 bases. The CDR3 sequence: CASSLQTANTEAFF. DNA for the CDR3: TGCGCCAGCAGCCTTCAGACAGCGAACACTGAAGCTTTCTTT.

The chain uses TRBV5-4 and TRBJ2-1; D perhaps matches TRBD1 (6 bases). V was cut by 0 bases and J by 13 bases, with 14 bases left in between. CDR3 length: 13 residues. CDR1 is SGHNT, CDR2 YYREEE, per germline (reference sequence). The CDR3 sequence: CASSLGGQKIQFF. Written as DNA, the CDR3 is TGTGCCAGCAGCTTGGGAGGACAGAAGATCCAGTTCTTC.

This clonotype occurred a few times. The chain has TRBV12-3 or TRBV12-4 and TRBJ1-4; D might be TRBD1 (5 bases). Between the trimmed V and J ends, which lost 6 bases and 4 bases, there was a span of 18 bases. CDR3 length: 16 amino acids. The CDR3 DNA reads TGTGCCAGCAGGGGACCGGCGGGCAAAGTTAATGAAAAACTGTTTTTT. It encodes CASRGPAGKVNEKLFF.

The V call is TRBV27, the J call TRBJ2-7; TRBD2 matches 9 bases. The V gene's germline CDR1 is MNHEY and CDR2 SMNVEV (reference sequence). Unmatched junction bases numbered 8, after V lost 8 bases and J lost 0 bases. The CDR3 spans 15 residues. In nucleotides, the CDR3 is TGTGCCAGCCGGAGCGGGGGGACTACCTCCTACGAGCAGTACTTC. Translating gives CASRSGGTTSYEQYF.

This clonotype appeared a few times. The genes are TRBV3-1 and TRBJ2-7; 8 nucleotides match TRBD2. With V trimmed by 4 bases and J by 4 bases, 6 bases remained unmatched. The CDR3 runs 14 residues. The germline gives CDR1 LGHDT, CDR2 YNNKEL (reference sequence). DNA for the CDR3: TGTGCCAGCAGCCCGGGACTAGTTTTATACGAGCAGTACTTC. Translating it yields CASSPGLVLYEQYF.

This clonotype was seen a few times. The V and J genes are TRBV7-9 and TRBJ2-7; 7 bases line up with TRBD1. From germline, CDR1 is SEHNR and CDR2 FQNEAQ (reference sequence). The length of the CDR3 is 15 residues. With 5 bases clipped from V and 3 bases from J, the junction kept 10 bases outside the gene matches. CDR3 residues: CASSTRQGSIYEQYF. The CDR3 coding sequence is TGTGCCAGCAGCACCAGACAGGGATCAATCTACGAGCAGTACTTC.

The chain couples TRBV12-3 or TRBV12-4 to TRBJ2-5; TRBD1 agrees at 7 bases. CDR3 length equals 16 residues. V shed 4 bases, J shed 2 bases, and the junction held 10 bases outside the gene matches. In DNA form, the CDR3 reads TGTGCCAGCAGTTCACTATGGCCGGGACAGCAAGAGACCCAGTACTTC. Its protein is CASSSLWPGQQETQYF.

This clonotype came up a few times. The V and J genes are TRBV4-1 and TRBJ1-6, with unresolved D. The CDR3 extends over 16 amino acids. Germline lookup yields CDR1 MGHRA and CDR2 YSYEKL. Trimming removed 4 bases at V and 0 bases at J, with 10 bases between. The CDR3 loop reads CASSRNLNSYNSPLHF. In DNA form, the CDR3 reads TGCGCCAGCAGCCGGAATCTGAACTCCTATAATTCACCCCTCCACTTT.

This chain uses TRBV12-3 or TRBV12-4 with TRBJ2-1; 8 bases align to TRBD2. V shed 6 bases and J 1 base; nucleotides not matched to a gene: 5. The CDR3 is 15 amino acids. DNA for the CDR3: TGTGCCAGCAGAAGGACTAGCTCATCCTACAATGAGCAGTTCTTC. It is translated as CASRRTSSSYNEQFF.

The table lists this clonotype with many counts. J is TRBJ1-2 and V is TRBV4-1; D is ambiguous. Germline CDR1 is MGHRA and CDR2 is YSYEKL. V lost 0 bases, J lost 5 bases, and 7 bases lay in between. This CDR3 spans 13 amino acids. The CDR3 nucleotides are TGCGCCAGCAGCCAAGATCTCAAATATGGCTACACCTTC. It yields the protein CASSQDLKYGYTF.

The chain couples TRBV4-2 to TRBJ1-4, with 10 bases lining up with TRBD1. Germline CDR1 LGHNA, CDR2 YNFKEQ. The CDR3 sequence is 19 residues long. Trimming at V came to 4 bases and at J to 2 bases, leaving 13 bases not matched to a gene. The CDR3 reads CASSPPRGDRGKTNEKLFF. The CDR3 bases are TGTGCCAGCAGCCCACCGCGGGGGGACAGGGGCAAGACTAATGAAAAACTGTTTTTT.

A note on this clonotype: Mismatch with germline at one junction end may stem from a read error. The chain uses TRBV4-1 and TRBJ2-3, with 8 bases matching TRBD2. Germline V gives CDR1 MGHRA, CDR2 YSYEKL. The CDR3 spans 14 residues. CDR3 in amino acids: CASSQRTSRDTQYF. In DNA form, the CDR3 reads TGCGCCAGCAGCCAACGGACTAGCAGAGATACGCAGTATTTT.

The genes are TRBV2 and TRBJ2-7, with D unclear. The V and J ends lost 4 bases and 7 bases respectively, with 8 bases between them. The CDR3 spans 11 residues. Germline lookup yields CDR1 SNHLY and CDR2 FYNNEI. CDR3 residues: CASSVAWEQYF. In DNA, the CDR3 is TGTGCCAGCAGTGTGGCTTGGGAGCAGTACTTC. The whole variable domain, remainder taken from reference TRBV2 and TRBJ2-7, is EPEVTQTPSHQVTQMGQEVILRCVPISNHLYFYWYRQILGQKVEFLVSFYNNEISEKSEIFDDQFSVERPDGSNFTLKIRSTKLEDSAMYFCASSVAWEQYFGPGTRLTVT.

This clonotype was recorded many times. The chain carries TRBV20-1 and TRBJ2-1; 10 nucleotides agree with TRBD2. The CDR3 runs 16 residues. J lost 1 base, V lost 1 base, and 4 bases had no gene match. Germline values: CDR1 DFQATT, CDR2 SNEGSKA (reference sequence). The CDR3 DNA sequence: TGCAGTGCTAGAGCGACTAGCGGGTATTCCTACAATGAGCAGTTCTTC. Its protein product is CSARATSGYSYNEQFF.

This clonotype was found once. This chain uses TRBV25-1 with TRBJ1-1, with D unclear. Trimming pared 2 bases from V and 0 bases from J, leaving 13 bases between. The CDR3 has 16 amino acids. Germline V lookup: CDR1 MGHDK, CDR2 SYGVNS. CDR3 DNA sequence: TGTGCCAGCAGTGAACTGGGTAGTAGTATGAACACTGAAGCTTTCTTT. Translating gives CASSELGSSMNTEAFF.

The chain has TRBV7-9 and TRBJ2-3, with D perhaps assigned TRBD1 or TRBD2 (6 bases each). This CDR3 contains 16 residues. The V end was cut by 2 bases, the J end by 0 bases, with 12 bases between. CDR1 and CDR2 (germline): SEHNR, FQNEAQ (reference sequence). CDR3 coding DNA: TGTGCCAGCAGCTTAAGGGGGGACCCTAGCACAGATACGCAGTATTTT. Protein product: CASSLRGDPSTDTQYF. The full variable domain, with the rest looked up from reference TRBV7-9 and TRBJ2-3, is DTGVSQNPRHKITKRGQNVTFRCDPISEHNRLYWYRQTLGQGPEFLTYFQNEAQLEKSRLLSDRFSAERPKGSFSTLEIQRTEQGDSAMYLCASSLRGDPSTDTQYFGPGTRLTVL.

The chain uses TRBV20-1 and TRBJ2-3, with a weak D call TRBD2 (5 bases). Trimming took off 5 bases at V and 0 bases at J, with 15 bases between the two ends. The CDR3 is made up of 15 amino acids. From germline, CDR1 is DFQATT and CDR2 SNEGSKA (reference sequence). CDR3 coding DNA: TGCAGTGCTGCCAATAGCGTCACTAGCACAGATACGCAGTATTTT. Its translation is CSAANSVTSTDTQYF.

This clonotype was seen at least ten times. The chain combines TRBV29-1 with TRBJ2-7, with D possibly being TRBD1 or TRBD2 (5 bases each). V lost 7 bases and J 0 bases, leaving 13 bases between the germline ends. Germline loops: CDR1 SQVTM, CDR2 ANQGSEA. The CDR3 extends over 13 amino acids. The CDR3 DNA is TGCAGCGGAGCGGAGCAGGGCTCCTACGAGCAGTACTTC. Translating gives CSGAEQGSYEQYF.

The rearrangement links TRBV12-3 or TRBV12-4 to TRBJ2-7; tentatively, D is TRBD1 (6 bases). The CDR3 has 13 amino acids. Trimming removed 4 bases from V and 3 bases from J, with 10 bases in between. CDR3 nucleotides: TGTGCCAGCAGTTCCCTAGGGGGCTACGAGCAGTACTTC. This translates into CASSSLGGYEQYF.

This clonotype was counted a few times. This chain joins TRBV12-3 or TRBV12-4 and TRBJ1-2; D remains ambiguous. Trimming removed 3 bases at V and 8 bases at J, with 10 bases between. This CDR3 spans 12 amino acids. In DNA form, the CDR3 reads TGTGCCAGCAGTTTTGGGGTCAGCGGCTACACCTTC. Protein: CASSFGVSGYTF.

V gene TRBV5-1 combines with J gene TRBJ2-5; D perhaps matches TRBD1 (6 bases). Trimming removed 4 bases at V and 3 bases at J, with 10 bases between. Germline V lookup: CDR1 SGHRS, CDR2 YFSETQ. The CDR3 runs to 13 residues. The CDR3 protein is CASSHRVKETQYF. CDR3 coding DNA: TGCGCCAGCAGCCACAGGGTCAAAGAGACCCAGTACTTC.

This clonotype was counted a single time. The chain recombines TRBV3-1 with TRBJ2-1; 10 nucleotides line up with TRBD2. The junction had 9 bases not matched to a gene; V was cut back by 4 bases and J by 6 bases. Germline V lookup: CDR1 LGHDT, CDR2 YNNKEL (reference sequence). The CDR3 consists of 16 residues. CDR3 nucleotides: TGTGCCAGCAGCCTTCTTGGTGGGACTAGCGTCAATGAGCAGTTCTTC. It encodes CASSLLGGTSVNEQFF.

V and J are TRBV3-1 and TRBJ2-1; D gene unclear. Germline loops: CDR1 LGHDT, CDR2 YNNKEL (reference sequence). CDR3 size: 15 residues. V gave up 4 bases and J gave up 0 bases, with 10 bases separating them. The CDR3 DNA follows: TGTGCCAGCAGCCCGCTTAAGAGCTCCTACAATGAGCAGTTCTTC. This encodes CASSPLKSSYNEQFF.

The chain is built from TRBV20-1 and TRBJ2-7, with TRBD2 identical over 7 bases. The CDR3 spans 14 residues. V was pared by 4 bases and J by 4 bases, with 10 bases of the junction left unmatched. Germline assignment: CDR1 DFQATT and CDR2 SNEGSKA (reference sequence). The CDR3 sequence is CSAKTRDYLYEQYF. DNA of the CDR3: TGCAGTGCTAAGACCCGGGACTACTTGTACGAGCAGTACTTC.

This clonotype has just a few counts. J is TRBJ2-1 and V is TRBV4-2; the match to TRBD2 covers 10 bases. Unmatched junction bases numbered 8, after V lost 3 bases and J lost 6 bases. The CDR3 is made up of 16 amino acids. Germline V gene data show CDR1 as LGHNA and CDR2 as YNFKEQ. The CDR3: CASSQGGLARINEQFF. The CDR3 coding sequence is TGTGCCAGCAGCCAGGGGGGACTAGCGAGGATCAATGAGCAGTTCTTC.